Following are 26 T cell receptor beta chains from one sample sequenced in a study of human T cells and chemical hapten exposure. Via MiXCR, TCRdb re-called the RACE reads, giving one row per CDR3 protein. The table includes 40,000 or so distinct CDR3 sequences, roughly 12% detected once. As for time point: pre-sensitization, week 0. Sample treatment: therapeutic diphenylcyclopropenone sensitization with weekly scalp DPC. RNA extraction used unfractionated whole blood as the source of total RNA. The sample in question was whole blood, obtained in connection with sensitization to the hapten diphenylcyclopropenone (DPC). The receptor source for this set is a woman aged 40 to 49 with alopecia areata. Some clones in this sample may be carry-over from other donors' samples.

This clonotype has only a few counts. The germline gene is not matched at one end of the junction; a read error may be the cause. The chain recombines TRBV6-2 or TRBV6-3 with TRBJ2-3; D unresolved. In germline, CDR1 is MNHEY, CDR2 SVGEGT. The CDR3 runs 13 residues. The CDR3 here is CASFKSGTDTQYF. The CDR3 region has the DNA TGTGCCAGCTTTAAGTCGGGCACCGATACGCAGTATTTT.

This clonotype was found many times. The rearrangement uses TRBV5-3 and TRBJ2-5; D possibly uses TRBD1 or TRBD2 (5 bases each). TRBV5-3 belongs to the ORF category, with a function that is uncertain. V was pared by 0 bases and J by 7 bases, with 13 bases between. The CDR3 length is 14 residues. The CDR3 bases are TGTGCCAGAAGCTTGGTTCGGCCGGGACGGACCCAGTACTTC. It codes for CARSLVRPGRTQYF.

This clonotype was counted ten times or more. CDR3 DNA sequence: TGTGCCAGCCCGGGACACCCCTACGAGCAGTACTTC. Translating it yields CASPGHPYEQYF. V gene TRBV28 combines with J gene TRBJ2-7, with D possibly being TRBD1 (6 bases). Germline V gives CDR1 MDHEN, CDR2 SYDVKM. CDR3 size: 12 residues. Between the trimmed V and J ends, which lost 8 bases and 2 bases, there was a span of 10 bases.

A few counts support this clonotype. The gene calls are TRBV12-3 or TRBV12-4 and TRBJ2-2; D remains ambiguous. The CDR3 sequence is 11 residues long. Trimming stripped 8 bases from V and 5 bases from J, with 6 bases between. CDR3 residues: CASVRTGELFF. The DNA for the CDR3 is TGTGCCAGCGTTAGAACCGGGGAGCTGTTTTTT.

The sample holds many counts of this clonotype. The rearrangement uses TRBV5-1 and TRBJ2-1; possibly TRBD2 for D (6 bases). CDR1 SGHRS and CDR2 YFSETQ come from the germline V gene. The V end lost 4 bases, the J end lost 7 bases, and 18 bases lay between the germline ends. The CDR3 consists of 15 residues. The CDR3 DNA reads as TGCGCCAGCAGCACCCAGCGGGCTCGCGGAAATGAGCAGTTCTTC. Its protein is CASSTQRARGNEQFF.

This clonotype was picked up many times. This chain uses TRBV28 with TRBJ2-7; 9 nucleotides agree with TRBD2. The CDR3 spans 14 residues. CDR1 is MDHEN and CDR2 is SYDVKM in the germline V gene. V was clipped by 2 bases and J by 7 bases; unmatched bases: 6. DNA for the CDR3: TGTGCCAGCAGTTTACTAGCGGGGTCGCGGGAGCAGTACTTC. Protein sequence: CASSLLAGSREQYF.

The table lists this clonotype with a few counts. The rearrangement joins TRBV7-8 to TRBJ2-5; 7 bases are a match to TRBD2. CDR1 and CDR2 (germline): SGHVS, FQNEAQ. CDR3 length: 12 residues. With 8 bases clipped from V and 9 bases from J, the junction kept 9 bases outside the gene matches. CDR3 nucleotides: TGTGCCAGCCGCGGGAGCTTGGCGGCCCAGTACTTC. This sequence encodes CASRGSLAAQYF.

This clonotype has just a few counts. The CDR3 sequence: CASSRTSGGSYEQYF. The CDR3 region has the DNA TGTGCCAGCAGCCGGACTAGCGGGGGATCCTACGAGCAGTACTTC. The V call is TRBV4-2, the J call TRBJ2-7, with 13 bases fitting TRBD2. In germline, CDR1 is LGHNA, CDR2 YNFKEQ. The CDR3 has 15 residues. The V segment lost 4 bases and the J segment 1 base; nucleotides outside the gene matches: 1.

This clonotype appeared many times. The rearrangement links TRBV6-2 or TRBV6-3 to TRBJ2-7; TRBD1 matches at 10 bases. There are 14 residues in the CDR3. V shed 6 bases, J shed 2 bases, and the junction held 4 bases outside the gene matches. Per the germline V gene, CDR1 is MNHEY and CDR2 is SVGEGT. This CDR3 reads CASRTGQGTYEQYF. CDR3 in DNA: TGTGCCAGCAGGACGGGACAGGGGACCTACGAGCAGTACTTC.

In this sample, this clonotype turned up many times. The chain combines TRBV28 with TRBJ2-1; TRBD2 aligns across 16 bases. Germline V gene lookup returns CDR1 MDHEN and CDR2 SYDVKM. V was clipped by 4 bases and J by 9 bases; unmatched bases: 6. This CDR3 contains 16 residues. The CDR3 DNA sequence: TGTGCCAGCAGTTCCGCCGGGACTAGCGGGGGGGGTGAGCAGTTCTTC. This encodes CASSSAGTSGGGEQFF.

This clonotype was seen ten or more times. This chain connects TRBV7-2 to TRBJ1-2; D is possibly TRBD1 (5 bases). The length of the CDR3 is 13 residues. V gave up 8 bases and J gave up 8 bases, with 18 bases separating them. Germline CDR1 is SGHTA and CDR2 is FQGNSA. The CDR3 sequence is CASQQWDGEGYTF. The DNA of the CDR3 is TGTGCCAGCCAACAGTGGGACGGTGAAGGCTACACCTTC.

This clonotype was observed many times. The chain has TRBV11-2 and TRBJ2-2; 14 positions agree with TRBD2. The CDR3 contains 16 residues. The V segment lost 5 bases and the J segment 7 bases; nucleotides outside the gene matches: 6. The germline V gene encodes CDR1 SGHAT and CDR2 FQNNGV. The CDR3 nucleotides are TGTGCCAGCAGCCACGGGACTAGCGGGAGTGGCGGGGAGCTGTTTTTT. Encoded protein: CASSHGTSGSGGELFF.

This clonotype was observed at least ten times. The chain is built from TRBV12-3 or TRBV12-4 and TRBJ2-1, with no clear D. The V and J ends lost 1 base and 9 bases respectively, with 10 bases between them. The CDR3 sequence is 13 residues long. The CDR3 bases are TGTGCCAGCAGTTTAGGGTTGGTGGGTGAGCAGTTCTTC. This codes for CASSLGLVGEQFF.

This clonotype has more than one count but fewer than ten. The rearrangement joins TRBV29-1 to TRBJ2-7; weak D call: TRBD2 (6 bases). The germline V gene encodes CDR1 SQVTM and CDR2 ANQGSEA. V lost 7 bases and J lost 3, with 13 bases in between. This CDR3 contains 12 residues. The CDR3 loop is CSAGVSYYEQYF. The CDR3 DNA is TGCAGCGCGGGGGTCTCTTACTACGAGCAGTACTTC.

This clonotype was counted ten times or more. This rearrangement joins TRBV11-2 to TRBJ1-1, with D maybe TRBD1 (6 bases). The V end was cut by 5 bases, the J end by 2 bases, with 12 bases between. The CDR3 contains 14 residues. In germline, CDR1 is SGHAT, CDR2 FQNNGV. The CDR3 spells CASSVDRTNTEAFF. CDR3 nucleotide sequence: TGTGCCAGCAGCGTCGACAGGACTAACACTGAAGCTTTCTTT.

This clonotype was counted ten times or more. The DNA for the CDR3 is TGTGCCAGCAGCATCATAGGACCTACCCACAATGAGCAGTTCTTC. This encodes CASSIIGPTHNEQFF. This chain connects TRBV11-1 to TRBJ2-1; no clear D gene. Germline values: CDR1 SGHAT, CDR2 FQDESV (reference sequence). This CDR3 has 15 residues. Trimming took off 5 bases at V and 5 bases at J, with 16 bases between the two ends.

The chain combines TRBV12-3 or TRBV12-4 with TRBJ1-2, with D hard to call. The CDR3 is 13 amino acids. V was pared by 3 bases and J by 8 bases, with 13 bases between. CDR3 sequence (DNA): TGTGCCAGCAGTTTGGGCCTTTCTAACGGCTACACCTTC. Protein: CASSLGLSNGYTF.

The gene calls are TRBV28 and TRBJ2-7; tentatively, D is TRBD1 or TRBD2 (6 bases each). This CDR3 is built from 13 residues. Per germline, CDR1 MDHEN and CDR2 SYDVKM. Between the trimmed V and J ends, which lost 6 bases and 3 bases, there was a span of 12 bases. CDR3 amino acids: CASREGVYYEQYF. The CDR3 DNA follows: TGTGCCAGCAGGGAGGGGGTCTACTACGAGCAGTACTTC.

This clonotype was found many times. The J gene is TRBJ1-5, the V gene TRBV12-3 or TRBV12-4; no firm D call. V was pared by 3 bases and J by 6 bases, with 9 bases between. This CDR3 comprises 13 residues. CDR3 amino acids: CASSFEFGQPQHF. In DNA form, the CDR3 reads TGTGCCAGCAGTTTCGAGTTCGGTCAGCCCCAGCATTTT.

This clonotype was recorded a few times. The rearrangement uses TRBV29-1 and TRBJ2-7, with 11 bases lining up with TRBD2. After removal of 5 bases from V and 2 bases from J, the junction contained 2 bases not matched to a gene. The CDR3 runs 13 residues. Germline V gene sequence: CDR1 SQVTM, CDR2 ANQGSEA. This CDR3 reads CSVTLAGAYEQYF. In DNA, the CDR3 is TGCAGCGTTACACTAGCGGGAGCCTACGAGCAGTACTTC.

This clonotype was detected ten times or more. The rearrangement uses TRBV20-1 and TRBJ1-1, with D maybe TRBD1 (5 bases). Trimming took off 0 bases at V and 10 bases at J, with 12 bases between the two ends. Germline loops: CDR1 DFQATT, CDR2 SNEGSKA (reference sequence). The CDR3 is 12 amino acids. The CDR3 sequence is CSARDFRRGAFF. The DNA for the CDR3 is TGCAGTGCTAGAGATTTCCGGAGGGGAGCTTTCTTT.

Ten or more counts support this clonotype. The chain couples TRBV12-3 or TRBV12-4 to TRBJ1-5, with D tentatively TRBD1 (5 bases). There are 14 residues in the CDR3. The V end lost 7 bases, the J end lost 2 bases, and 12 bases lay between the germline ends. The CDR3 region is CASMRGGGNQPQHF. CDR3 DNA: TGTGCCAGCATGCGGGGAGGGGGCAATCAGCCCCAGCATTTT.

Only a few counts were recorded for this clonotype. The V call is TRBV28, the J call TRBJ1-4; the D gene is possibly TRBD1 (6 bases). Trimming took 10 bases from V and 8 from J, leaving 20 bases between them. This CDR3 is built from 14 residues. Germline CDR1 MDHEN, CDR2 SYDVKM. The CDR3 is CATAWGPIHEKLFF. CDR3 DNA sequence: TGTGCCACCGCCTGGGGGCCAATCCACGAAAAACTGTTTTTT.

This clonotype has a handful of counts. This chain uses TRBV6-6 with TRBJ2-1; D may be TRBD1 or TRBD2 (5 bases each). The CDR3 has 11 amino acids. V dropped 4 bases and J dropped 13 bases, with 11 bases sitting between them. Germline CDR1 and CDR2: MNHNY and SVGAGI (reference sequence). Here the CDR3 reads CASSSTRGQFF. The CDR3 nucleotides read TGTGCCAGCAGTTCCACCCGGGGCCAGTTCTTC.

This clonotype was counted at least ten times. The V call is TRBV28, the J call TRBJ2-5; no clear D. The CDR3 consists of 13 residues. The V and J ends lost 5 bases and 5 bases respectively, with 12 bases between them. Germline-derived CDR1 and CDR2 are MDHEN and SYDVKM. DNA of the CDR3: TGTGCCAGCAGTCGCGGTTGGGCCGAGACCCAGTACTTC. Its protein product is CASSRGWAETQYF.

There are many counts of this clonotype. This chain links TRBV28 with TRBJ2-3; D is unresolved. Germline CDR1 MDHEN, CDR2 SYDVKM. This CDR3 region has 14 residues. Trimming shortened V by 7 bases and J by 2 bases, and 13 bases separated the two germline ends. CDR3 sequence (DNA): TGTGCCAGCACCGAAACAGCGAACACAGATACGCAGTATTTT. Translated: CASTETANTDTQYF. Supplemented by reference TRBV28 and TRBJ2-3, the full variable domain reads DVKVTQSSRYLVKRTGEKVFLECVQDMDHENMFWYRQDPGLGLRLIYFSYDVKMKEKGDIPEGYSVSREKKERFSLILESASTNQTSMYLCASTETANTDTQYFGPGTRLTVL.